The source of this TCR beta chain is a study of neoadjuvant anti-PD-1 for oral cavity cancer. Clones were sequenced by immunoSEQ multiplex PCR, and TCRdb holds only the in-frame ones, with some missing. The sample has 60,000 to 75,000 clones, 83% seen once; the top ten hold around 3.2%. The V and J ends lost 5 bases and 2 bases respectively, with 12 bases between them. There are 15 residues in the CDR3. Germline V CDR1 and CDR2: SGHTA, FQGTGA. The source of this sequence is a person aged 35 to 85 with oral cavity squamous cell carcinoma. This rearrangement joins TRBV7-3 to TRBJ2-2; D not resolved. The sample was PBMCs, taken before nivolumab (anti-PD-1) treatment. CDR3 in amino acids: CASSDKPDNTGELFF. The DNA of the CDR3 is TGTGCCAGCAGCGATAAACCCGATAACACCGGGGAGCTGTTTTTT.